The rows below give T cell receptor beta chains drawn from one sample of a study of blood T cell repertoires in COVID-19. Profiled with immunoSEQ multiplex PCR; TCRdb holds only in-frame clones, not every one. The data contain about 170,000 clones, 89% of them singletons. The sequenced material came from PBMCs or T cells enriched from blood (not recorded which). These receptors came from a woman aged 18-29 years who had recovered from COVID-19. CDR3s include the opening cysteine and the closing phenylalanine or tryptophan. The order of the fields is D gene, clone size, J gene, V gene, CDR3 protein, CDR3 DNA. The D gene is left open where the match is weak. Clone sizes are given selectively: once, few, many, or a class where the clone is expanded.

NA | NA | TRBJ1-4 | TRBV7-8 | CASSLVSGSFEKLFF | TGTGCCAGCAGCTTAGTATCGGGTTCTTTTGAAAAACTGTTTTTT
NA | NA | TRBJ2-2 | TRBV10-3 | CAVARGDTGELFF | TGTGCCGTCGCCCGCGGCGACACCGGGGAGCTGTTTTTT
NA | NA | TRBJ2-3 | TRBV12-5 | CASGLGASAPDTQYF | TGTGCTAGTGGTTTGGGTGCTAGCGCCCCAGATACGCAGTATTTT
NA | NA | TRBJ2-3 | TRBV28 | CASSPSWDTQYF | TGTGCCAGCAGCCCGAGCTGGGATACGCAGTATTTT
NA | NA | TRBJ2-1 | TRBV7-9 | CASSLEGARNNEQFF | TGTGCCAGCAGCTTAGAAGGGGCGCGAAACAATGAGCAGTTCTTC
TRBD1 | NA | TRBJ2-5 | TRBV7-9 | CASSSDPRGWETQYF | TGTGCCAGCAGCTCCGACCCCAGGGGGTGGGAGACCCAGTACTTC
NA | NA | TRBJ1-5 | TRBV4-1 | CASSQGAGLKSNQPQHF | TGCGCCAGCAGCCAAGGCGCAGGGCTCAAGAGCAATCAGCCCCAGCATTTT
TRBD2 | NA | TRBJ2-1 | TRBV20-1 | CSSIAGEQFF | TGCAGTTCAATAGCGGGAGAGCAGTTCTTC
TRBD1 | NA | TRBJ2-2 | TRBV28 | CASSIQGYTGELFF | TGTGCCAGCAGTATACAGGGGTACACCGGGGAGCTGTTTTTT
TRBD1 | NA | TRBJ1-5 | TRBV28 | CASSFRGLGQPQHF | TGTGCCAGCAGCTTCAGGGGGTTGGGTCAGCCCCAGCATTTT
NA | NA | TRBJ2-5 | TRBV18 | CASSPGADQETQYF | TGTGCCAGCTCACCAGGGGCGGACCAAGAGACCCAGTACTTC
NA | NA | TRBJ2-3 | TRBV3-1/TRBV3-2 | CASSRGTPNGGTDTQYF | TGTGCCAGCAGCCGGGGGACTCCTAACGGGGGCACAGATACGCAGTATTTT
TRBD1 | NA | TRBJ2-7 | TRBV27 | CASSHPGQGYEQYF | TGTGCCAGCAGTCATCCGGGACAGGGCTACGAGCAGTACTTC
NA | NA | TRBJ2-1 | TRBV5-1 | CASSLDSYNEQFF | TGCGCCAGCAGCTTGGACAGCTACAATGAGCAGTTCTTC
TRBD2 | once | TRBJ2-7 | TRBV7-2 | CASSRTSGGAYEQYF | TGTGCCAGCAGCCGGACTAGCGGGGGGGCCTACGAGCAGTACTTC
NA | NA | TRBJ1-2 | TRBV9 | CASSVDVRSYGYTF | TGTGCCAGCAGCGTAGATGTGCGGAGCTATGGCTACACCTTC
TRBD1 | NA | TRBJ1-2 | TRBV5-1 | CASGTGQEFNYGYTF | TGCGCCAGCGGGACAGGGCAAGAGTTTAACTATGGCTACACCTTC
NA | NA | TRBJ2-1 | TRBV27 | CASRPLWGGTNEQFF | TGTGCCAGCAGACCTCTCTGGGGCGGGACCAATGAGCAGTTCTTC
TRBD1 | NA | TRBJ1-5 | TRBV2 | CASSEAGQDLKPQHF | TGTGCCAGCAGTGAAGCGGGACAGGACCTAAAGCCCCAGCATTTT
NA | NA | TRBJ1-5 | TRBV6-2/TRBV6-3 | CASSYGGGSNQPQHF | TGTGCCAGCAGTTACGGGGGGGGAAGCAATCAGCCCCAGCATTTT
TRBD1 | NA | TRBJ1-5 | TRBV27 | CASRGPTGSQHF | TGTGCCAGCAGGGGCCCGACAGGGAGCCAGCATTTT
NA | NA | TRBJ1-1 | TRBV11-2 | CASSPGPGRGSTEAFF | TGTGCCAGCAGCCCCGGCCCCGGGAGAGGGAGCACTGAAGCTTTCTTT
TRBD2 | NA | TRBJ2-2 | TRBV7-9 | CASSLRLKREATGELFF | TGTGCCAGCAGCCTCAGACTCAAGCGGGAGGCCACCGGGGAGCTGTTTTTT
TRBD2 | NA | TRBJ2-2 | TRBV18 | CASSPRITSGIGGELFF | TGTGCCAGCTCACCGCGTATTACTAGCGGGATAGGAGGGGAGCTGTTTTTT
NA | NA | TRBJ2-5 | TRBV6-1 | CASSEAFQGGRETQYF | TGTGCCAGCAGTGAAGCATTCCAAGGAGGGCGAGAGACCCAGTACTTC
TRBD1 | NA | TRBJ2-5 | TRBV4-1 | CASSQDTPGGLLETQYF | TGCGCCAGCAGCCAAGATACACCAGGGGGTCTCTTAGAGACCCAGTACTTC